Listed below are T cell receptor beta chains from one sample, sequenced in a study of T cells in localized non-small cell lung cancer. Data came from immunoSEQ multiplex PCR; TCRdb stores just in-frame clones and leaves some out. Of under 150,000 clones in the sample, around 92% were seen once. This specimen was peripheral blood, taken before any cancer treatment. The receptor source for this set is a female donor aged 60 or older with stage I lung adenocarcinoma. CDR3s include the opening cysteine and the closing phenylalanine or tryptophan. The D gene is left open where the match is weak.

V: TRBV27
J: TRBJ2-7
D: NA
CDR3: CASSFLGSYEQYF
DNA: TGTGCCAGCAGTTTTCTAGGGTCCTACGAGCAGTACTTC

V: TRBV19
J: TRBJ2-5
D: TRBD2
CDR3: CASSTLASGEETQYF
DNA: TGTGCCAGTAGTACCCTGGCTAGCGGGGAAGAGACCCAGTACTTC

V: TRBV2
J: TRBJ1-2
D: NA
CDR3: CASSDEAGRRGGYTF
DNA: TGTGCCAGCAGTGATGAAGCGGGGCGTCGCGGGGGCTACACCTTC

V: TRBV19
J: TRBJ1-5
D: NA
CDR3: CASSIWEGGPQHF
DNA: TGTGCCAGTAGTATATGGGAGGGTGGGCCCCAGCATTTT

V: TRBV19
J: TRBJ2-2
D: TRBD1
CDR3: CASSTGQGASPPYTGELFF
DNA: TGTGCCAGTAGTACCGGACAGGGGGCGAGTCCCCCGTACACCGGGGAGCTGTTTTTT

V: TRBV10-1
J: TRBJ1-4
D: NA
CDR3: CASSVPSWRVRCSNEKLFF
DNA: TGCGCCAGCAGTGTACCTTCATGGAGGGTCCGATGCTCTAATGAAAAACTGTTTTTT

V: TRBV11-2
J: TRBJ2-7
D: TRBD1
CDR3: CASSQRQGPYEQYF
DNA: TGTGCCAGCAGCCAGAGACAGGGACCCTACGAGCAGTACTTC

V: TRBV18
J: TRBJ1-3
D: NA
CDR3: CASSPLGVAGNTIYF
DNA: TGTGCCAGCTCACCGTTGGGCGTTGCTGGAAACACCATATATTTT

V: TRBV4-1
J: TRBJ2-7
D: TRBD2
CDR3: CASSNLGLAGDYEQYF
DNA: TGCGCCAGCAGCAACTTGGGACTAGCGGGAGACTACGAGCAGTACTTC

V: TRBV7-9
J: TRBJ2-5
D: NA
CDR3: CASSLAASQETQYF
DNA: TGTGCCAGCAGCTTAGCGGCCTCCCAAGAGACCCAGTACTTC

V: TRBV30
J: TRBJ2-7
D: TRBD1
CDR3: CAWSTGQRGSEQYF
DNA: TGTGCCTGGAGTACGGGACAGAGGGGCTCCGAGCAGTACTTC

V: TRBV2
J: TRBJ1-1
D: NA
CDR3: CASSTGSTEAFF
DNA: TGTGCCAGCAGCACAGGTTCCACTGAAGCTTTCTTT

V: TRBV30
J: TRBJ2-7
D: TRBD1
CDR3: CASRGQGPYEQYF
DNA: TGTGCCTCACGGGGACAGGGTCCCTACGAGCAGTACTTC

V: TRBV6-5
J: TRBJ2-7
D: NA
CDR3: CASSYSWGSKEQYF
DNA: TGTGCCAGCAGTTACTCTTGGGGCTCGAAGGAGCAGTACTTC

V: TRBV11-2
J: TRBJ2-7
D: TRBD1
CDR3: CASNDRGSNYEQYF
DNA: TGTGCCAGCAATGACAGGGGCTCCAACTACGAGCAGTACTTC

V: TRBV28
J: TRBJ2-2
D: NA
CDR3: CASSFVGELFF
DNA: TGTGCCAGCAGTTTTGTCGGGGAGCTGTTTTTT

V: TRBV5-1
J: TRBJ2-3
D: TRBD2
CDR3: CASSDPPGLITDTQYF
DNA: TGCGCCAGCAGCGACCCTCCGGGACTAATCACAGATACGCAGTATTTT

V: TRBV4-2
J: TRBJ1-4
D: NA
CDR3: CASSQVAGLTEKLFF
DNA: TGTGCCAGCAGCCAAGTGGCAGGGTTGACTGAAAAACTGTTTTTT

V: TRBV5-1
J: TRBJ2-7
D: TRBD2
CDR3: CASRRGLAGYEQYF
DNA: TGCGCCAGCCGCAGGGGACTAGCGGGCTACGAGCAGTACTTC

V: TRBV2
J: TRBJ2-3
D: NA
CDR3: CASRAGLSGTDTQYF
DNA: TGTGCCAGCAGGGCGGGACTGTCGGGCACAGATACGCAGTATTTT

V: TRBV2
J: TRBJ2-7
D: NA
CDR3: CASSQEQGQYF
DNA: TGTGCCAGCAGTCAAGAGCAAGGGCAGTACTTC

V: TRBV28
J: TRBJ2-7
D: NA
CDR3: CASRVSGGYEQYF
DNA: TGTGCCAGCAGAGTTTCCGGAGGCTACGAGCAGTACTTC